These 23 T cell receptor beta chains were sequenced from one sample in a study of brain T cells in children with intractable seizures. Measured with immunoSEQ multiplex PCR; TCRdb has only the in-frame clones, and not every one. In the table there are about 340,000 clones, 93% of which are singletons. Time point reported: blood from clinic visit 5 months post-surgery; TSC patient then seizure free. The sequencing used peripheral blood, collected roughly 5 months after surgery. The source is a boy under three years old with tuberous sclerosis and intractable seizures.

This clone was counted once. V gene TRBV14 combines with J gene TRBJ2-3; D is unresolved. V was trimmed by 4 bases and J by 6 bases, leaving 11 bases between them. This CDR3 spans 13 amino acids. The V gene's germline CDR1 is SGHDN and CDR2 FVKESK. The CDR3 coding sequence is TGTGCCAGCAGCCCCCTCCTACGGGATACGCAGTATTTT. This encodes CASSPLLRDTQYF.

V is TRBV4-1 and J is TRBJ2-7, with unresolved D. In germline, CDR1 is MGHRA, CDR2 YSYEKL. The length of the CDR3 is 15 residues. The germline V and J ends were trimmed by 1 base and 0 bases, with 10 bases remaining between them. The CDR3 DNA reads TGCGCCAGCAGCCAAGGGATCACAAGCTCCTACGAGCAGTACTTC. It is translated as CASSQGITSSYEQYF.

The V gene is TRBV10-3, the J gene TRBJ2-7; no definite D call. V was cut by 4 bases and J by 5 bases, with 12 bases left in between. Germline V CDR1 and CDR2: ENHRY, SYGVKD. This CDR3 region has 13 residues. This CDR3 reads CAISGVVANEQYF. The DNA of the CDR3 is TGTGCCATCAGTGGAGTGGTAGCTAACGAGCAGTACTTC.

The chain is built from TRBV3-1 (or the pseudogene TRBV3-2) and TRBJ2-5; 11 bases match TRBD2. Germline V gene lookup returns CDR1 LGHDT and CDR2 YNNKEL (reference sequence). This CDR3 has 17 residues. V was clipped by 4 bases and J by 1 base; unmatched bases: 8. The CDR3 DNA follows: TGTGCCAGCAGCCTTTGGCCGACTAGCGGGACCCAAGAGACCCAGTACTTC. Protein: CASSLWPTSGTQETQYF.

The chain combines TRBV7-9 with TRBJ1-3; weak D call: TRBD1 (6 bases). Trimming stripped 3 bases from V and 1 base from J, with 13 bases between. The CDR3 spans 16 residues. Per the germline V gene, CDR1 is SEHNR and CDR2 is FQNEAQ (reference sequence). DNA of the CDR3: TGTGCCAGCAGCTTGCCGACAGGACCATCTGGAAACACCATATATTTT. Translation: CASSLPTGPSGNTIYF.

The rearrangement uses TRBV18 and TRBJ2-5; D unclear. Germline V CDR1 and CDR2: KGHSH, LQKENI. The CDR3 runs 12 residues. Trimming shortened V by 5 bases and J by 0 bases, and 4 bases separated the two germline ends. CDR3 amino acids: CASSGDQETQYF. The CDR3 bases are TGTGCCAGCTCAGGGGACCAAGAGACCCAGTACTTC. Complete variable domain (other parts from reference TRBV18 and TRBJ2-5): NAGVMQNPRHLVRRRGQEARLRCSPMKGHSHVYWYRQLPEEGLKFMVYLQKENIIDESGMPKERFSAEFPKEGPSILRIQQVVRGDSAAYFCASSGDQETQYFGPGTRLLVL.

With respect to this clone: Other DNA sequences in the same sample also yield this CDR3. The rearrangement joins TRBV28 to TRBJ1-2; D is possibly TRBD1 (6 bases). The V end was cut by 6 bases, the J end by 8 bases, with 16 bases between. Germline CDR1 reads MDHEN; CDR2 reads SYDVKM. The CDR3 runs 13 residues. The chain's CDR3 is CASSLDSQIGYTF. DNA of the CDR3: TGTGCCAGCAGCTTGGACAGCCAGATCGGCTACACCTTC.

The J gene is TRBJ1-1, the V gene TRBV7-8; 8 bases match TRBD1. Germline values: CDR1 SGHVS, CDR2 FQNEAQ. This CDR3 has 20 amino acids. V dropped 0 bases and J dropped 0; count of bases not matched to a gene: 15. The chain's CDR3 is CASSLAPHRGALPLNTEAFF. Here the CDR3 DNA reads TGTGCCAGCAGCTTAGCGCCTCACAGGGGGGCTCTACCTTTGAACACTGAAGCTTTCTTT.

This rearrangement joins TRBV7-6 to TRBJ2-2; D is perhaps TRBD2 (5 bases). This CDR3 spans 19 amino acids. Germline CDR1 is SGHVS and CDR2 is FNYEAQ. Between the trimmed V and J ends, which lost 5 bases and 6 bases, there was a span of 28 bases. CDR3 DNA sequence: TGTGCCAGCAGCCCGTTTCGGGGAGAACTAGAGGAGTGTCCCGGGGAGCTGTTTTTT. It translates to CASSPFRGELEECPGELFF. Full variable domain (remainder filled in from reference TRBV7-6 and TRBJ2-2): GAGVSQSPRYKVTKRGQDVALRCDPISGHVSLYWYRQALGQGPEFLTYFNYEAQQDKSGLPNDRFSAERPEGSISTLTIQRTEQRDSAMYRCASSPFRGELEECPGELFFGEGSRLTVL.

The table lists this clone with a few counts. The chain joins TRBV6-1 to TRBJ1-2; D uncertain. The ends were cut back, 1 base at V and 8 bases at J, with 11 bases in the middle. The CDR3 has 13 residues. The germline CDR1 and CDR2 sequences are MNHNS and SASEGT. CDR3 nucleotides: TGTGCCAGCAGTGAAGTGGGGTGGCAGGGCTACACCTTC. Amino acid sequence: CASSEVGWQGYTF.

The V call is TRBV5-1, the J call TRBJ2-1; TRBD2 agrees at 15 bases. The CDR3 sequence is 17 residues long. Trimming took 2 bases from V and 9 from J; bases not matched to a gene: 9. Germline CDR1 is SGHRS and CDR2 is YFSETQ. CDR3 in amino acids: CASSFYSGLAGGIEQFF. Written as DNA, the CDR3 is TGCGCCAGCAGCTTTTATTCGGGACTAGCGGGAGGCATTGAGCAGTTCTTC.

This clone has a handful of counts. The rearrangement links TRBV6-1 to TRBJ1-1; D is unclear. The germline CDR1 and CDR2 sequences are MNHNS and SASEGT. The CDR3 consists of 12 residues. The germline V and J ends were trimmed by 2 bases and 7 bases, with 8 bases remaining between them. The CDR3 protein is CASSEILVEAFF. The CDR3, as DNA: TGTGCCAGCAGTGAAATCTTAGTTGAAGCTTTCTTT.

V usage is TRBV6-1 and J usage is TRBJ1-6, with D possibly being TRBD1 (6 bases). The V and J ends lost 3 bases and 0 bases respectively, with 21 bases between them. CDR1 and CDR2 (germline): MNHNS, SASEGT. The CDR3 totals 20 residues. CDR3 sequence: CASSETPGGRPSSYNSPLHF. CDR3 coding DNA: TGTGCCAGCAGTGAGACACCTGGGGGGCGGCCAAGCTCCTATAATTCACCCCTCCACTTT.

This chain connects TRBV19 to TRBJ2-5; D tentatively fits TRBD1 or TRBD2 (5 bases each). Germline V CDR1 and CDR2: LNHDA, SQIVND (reference sequence). The CDR3 is 15 residues long. Trimming removed 1 base from V and 5 bases from J, with 14 bases in between. CDR3 sequence reads: CASSIGRTGTETQYF. The CDR3 coding sequence is TGTGCCAGTAGTATAGGGCGGACTGGGACGGAGACCCAGTACTTC.

The CDR3 sequence: CASSERPFGQRGNTEAFF. The CDR3 nucleotides read TGTGCCAGCAGTGAAAGGCCCTTCGGACAGCGTGGGAACACTGAAGCTTTCTTT. V and J are TRBV27 and TRBJ1-1; D might be TRBD1 (6 bases). There are 18 residues in the CDR3. The V gene lost 5 bases and the J gene lost 1 base, with 23 bases spanning the gap. Germline V CDR1 and CDR2: MNHEY, SMNVEV (reference sequence).

The chain links TRBV19 to TRBJ1-6, with D possibly TRBD1 on 5 matching bases. The CDR3 length is 15 residues. V gave up 4 bases and J gave up 10 bases, with 17 bases separating them. Germline loops: CDR1 LNHDA, CDR2 SQIVND (reference sequence). The CDR3 nucleotides read TGTGCCAGTAGTAGGGATATAGGCCGGGGGTCACCCCTCCACTTT. It translates to CASSRDIGRGSPLHF.

The chain couples TRBV27 to TRBJ2-5; tentative D call: TRBD1 (5 bases). CDR3 size: 15 residues. Germline assignment: CDR1 MNHEY and CDR2 SMNVEV (reference sequence). V was pared by 5 bases and J by 5 bases, with 18 bases between. The CDR3 bases are TGTGCCAGCAGTCCCCTCAGAAGGGGATGGGAGACCCAGTACTTC. Protein: CASSPLRRGWETQYF.

The V gene is TRBV6-5, the J gene TRBJ2-5; 8 bases match TRBD2. The CDR3 covers 15 residues. V lost 7 bases, J lost 9 bases, and 16 bases stayed unmatched. Germline V gene data show CDR1 as MNHEY and CDR2 as SVGAGI. The CDR3 is CASTSRGGLGRAQYF. The DNA for the CDR3 is TGTGCCAGCACTTCAAGGGGGGGACTAGGACGGGCCCAGTACTTC.

The chain combines TRBV10-3 with TRBJ1-5; perhaps TRBD1 as D (5 bases). The CDR3 spans 14 residues. CDR1 is ENHRY, CDR2 SYGVKD, per germline. V dropped 2 bases and J dropped 2 bases, with 7 bases sitting between them. DNA for the CDR3: TGTGCCATCAGTGAGCAGGGCGGCAATCAGCCCCAGCATTTT. It codes for CAISEQGGNQPQHF.

The V gene is TRBV27, the J gene TRBJ1-5, with D tentatively TRBD1 (5 bases). V gave up 10 bases and J gave up 3 bases, with 13 bases separating them. CDR1 is MNHEY and CDR2 is SMNVEV in the germline V gene (reference sequence). The CDR3 totals 13 residues. The CDR3 sequence: CATMRGHNQPQHF. The DNA for the CDR3 is TGTGCCACCATGAGGGGTCACAATCAGCCCCAGCATTTT.

In nucleotides, the CDR3 is TGTGCCACCAGTGACACGAAAAGAACCGGGGAGCTGTTTTTT. Its protein product is CATSDTKRTGELFF. The chain has TRBV24-1 and TRBJ2-2; D call uncertain. V was shortened by 4 bases and J by 5 bases, with 10 bases between the two germline ends. The CDR3 runs 14 residues. Germline V gene lookup returns CDR1 KGHDR and CDR2 SFDVKD.

This rearrangement joins TRBV7-9 to TRBJ1-1; TRBD1 matches 10 bases. The germline V gene encodes CDR1 SEHNR and CDR2 FQNEAQ (reference sequence). This CDR3 spans 15 amino acids. V shed 1 base and J 2 bases; nucleotides not matched to a gene: 1. CDR3 in DNA: TGTGCCAGCAGCTTAGGGACAGGGGGTAACACTGAAGCTTTCTTT. This translates into CASSLGTGGNTEAFF. Full variable domain (rest looked up from reference TRBV7-9 and TRBJ1-1): DTGVSQNPRHKITKRGQNVTFRCDPISEHNRLYWYRQTLGQGPEFLTYFQNEAQLEKSRLLSDRFSAERPKGSFSTLEIQRTEQGDSAMYLCASSLGTGGNTEAFFGQGTRLTVV.

The chain employs TRBV28 and TRBJ1-3, with TRBD1 matching 7 bases. J was trimmed by 1 base and V by 3 bases; bases with no gene match: 15. This CDR3 region has 19 residues. Germline CDR1 reads MDHEN; CDR2 reads SYDVKM. CDR3 protein: CASSFVFYRQGDSGNTIYF. The CDR3, as DNA: TGTGCCAGCAGTTTTGTTTTTTACCGACAGGGAGATTCTGGAAACACCATATATTTT.